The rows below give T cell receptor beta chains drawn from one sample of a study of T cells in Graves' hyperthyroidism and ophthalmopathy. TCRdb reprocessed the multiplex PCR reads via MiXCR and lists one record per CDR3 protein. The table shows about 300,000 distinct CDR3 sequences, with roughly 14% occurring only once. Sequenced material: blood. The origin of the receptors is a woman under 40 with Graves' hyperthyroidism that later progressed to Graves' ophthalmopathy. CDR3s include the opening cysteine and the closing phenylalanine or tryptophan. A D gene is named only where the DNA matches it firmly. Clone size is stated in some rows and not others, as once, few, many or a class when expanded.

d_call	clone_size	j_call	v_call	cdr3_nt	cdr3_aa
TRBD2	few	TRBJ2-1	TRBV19	TGTGCCAGTAGTAGGGGACTAGCGGGTAACAATGAGCAGTTCTTC	CASSRGLAGNNEQFF
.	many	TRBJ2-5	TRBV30	TGTGCCTGGAGTCTCGGGCTTTTGGGAGAGACCCAGTACTTC	CAWSLGLLGETQYF
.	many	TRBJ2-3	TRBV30	TGTGCCTGGAGCCCCCAGGGAGTAAGCACAGATACGCAGTATTTT	CAWSPQGVSTDTQYF
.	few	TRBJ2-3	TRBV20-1	TGCAGTGCCACAGGGCCTAGCACAGATACGCAGTATTTT	CSATGPSTDTQYF
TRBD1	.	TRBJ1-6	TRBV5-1	TGCGCCAGCAGCTTGGGACAGGGGTGGAATTCACCCCTCCACTTT	CASSLGQGWNSPLHF
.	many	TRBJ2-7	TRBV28	TGTGCCAGCAGTTCCTGGACGGCAGCCTACGAGCAGTACTTC	CASSSWTAAYEQYF
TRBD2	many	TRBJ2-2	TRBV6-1	TGTGCCAGCAGATCCCCTAGCGGGAACACCGGGGAGCTGTTTTTT	CASRSPSGNTGELFF
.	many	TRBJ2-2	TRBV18	TGTGCCAGCTCACCGCCGGGGGACACCGGGGAGCTGTTTTTT	CASSPPGDTGELFF
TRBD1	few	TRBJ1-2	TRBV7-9	TGTGCCAGCGGACCTGATTCCGCAGGGGGGGTGAACTATGGCTACACCTTC	CASGPDSAGGVNYGYTF
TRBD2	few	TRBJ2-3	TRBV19	TGTGCCAGTAGTATAATCCTGGCTAGCGGGAGCACAGATACGCAGTATTTT	CASSIILASGSTDTQYF
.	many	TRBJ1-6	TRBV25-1	TGTGCCAGCAGTGAATATTCAAGGCGGTCACCCCTCCACTTT	CASSEYSRRSPLHF
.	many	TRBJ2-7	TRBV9	TGTGCCAGCAGCGTAGACGTGGATGGGAGTAGCCTAGTCCCCTACGAGCAGTACTTC	CASSVDVDGSSLVPYEQYF
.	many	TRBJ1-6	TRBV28	TGTGCCAGCAGACAGAGCTATAATTCACCCCTCCACTTT	CASRQSYNSPLHF
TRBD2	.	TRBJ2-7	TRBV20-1	TGCAGTGCTGGCCCCAGCGGGACCCCCTACGAGCAGTACTTC	CSAGPSGTPYEQYF
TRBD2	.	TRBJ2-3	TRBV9	TGTGCCAGCAGCGTCAACCCTAGCGGGACGGGGGTCACAGATACGCAGTATTTT	CASSVNPSGTGVTDTQYF
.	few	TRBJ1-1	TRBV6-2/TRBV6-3	TGTGCCAGCGGCAGGACAGTAAACACTGAAGCTTTCTTT	CASGRTVNTEAFF
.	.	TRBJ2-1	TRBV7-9	TGTGCCAGCAGCGTCGAGTACAATGAGCAGTTCTTC	CASSVEYNEQFF
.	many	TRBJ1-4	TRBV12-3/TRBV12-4	TGTGCCAGCAGTACCTGGGACGGTGGGGAAAAACTGTTTTTT	CASSTWDGGEKLFF
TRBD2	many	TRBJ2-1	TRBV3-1	TGTGCCAGCAGCCCCTCCGGGACTAGCTTCCATGAGCAGTTCTTC	CASSPSGTSFHEQFF
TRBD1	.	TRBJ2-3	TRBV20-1	TGCAGTGCTAGTGAGGGGACAGATGCGCAGTATTTT	CSASEGTDAQYF
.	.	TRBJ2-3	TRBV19	TGTGCCAGTAGTATAGGCTACCAAGATACGCAGTATTTT	CASSIGYQDTQYF
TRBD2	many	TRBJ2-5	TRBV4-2	TGTGCCAGCAGCCTTTCCGGGACTAGCGCACAAGAGACCCAGTACTTC	CASSLSGTSAQETQYF
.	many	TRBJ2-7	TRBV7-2	TGTGCCAGCAGCGCCGCCGTGGAGGGGGAGCAGTACTTC	CASSAAVEGEQYF
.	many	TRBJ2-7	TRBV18	TGTGCCAGCTCAAGTCTGGCAGAAGACTACGAGCAGTACTTC	CASSSLAEDYEQYF
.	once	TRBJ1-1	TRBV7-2	TGTGCCAGCAGCCTAAAAGGACAAGAGTACCTTCAAGCTTTCTTT	CASSLKGQEYLQAFF
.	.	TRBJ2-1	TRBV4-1	TGCGCCAGCAGCCAAAGAGGAACCCTTCACAATGAGCAGTTCTTC	CASSQRGTLHNEQFF
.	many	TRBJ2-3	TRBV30	TGTGCCTCAACAGGGACCGTTTTCACAGATACGCAGTATTTT	CASTGTVFTDTQYF
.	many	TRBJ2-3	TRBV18	TGTGCCAGCTCACCGCAAGTAGATACGCAGTATTTT	CASSPQVDTQYF
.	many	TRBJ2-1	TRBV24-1	TGTGCCACCAGTGATACAGGGCTTTCGTACAATGAGCAGTTCTTC	CATSDTGLSYNEQFF
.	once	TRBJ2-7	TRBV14	TGTGCCAGCAGGCACGAAGGAGGAGGGAGAATTCAGCAGTACTTC	CASRHEGGGRIQQYF
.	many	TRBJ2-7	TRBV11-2	TGTGCCAGCAGCTTGGCCGACTACATCTACGAGCAGTACTTC	CASSLADYIYEQYF